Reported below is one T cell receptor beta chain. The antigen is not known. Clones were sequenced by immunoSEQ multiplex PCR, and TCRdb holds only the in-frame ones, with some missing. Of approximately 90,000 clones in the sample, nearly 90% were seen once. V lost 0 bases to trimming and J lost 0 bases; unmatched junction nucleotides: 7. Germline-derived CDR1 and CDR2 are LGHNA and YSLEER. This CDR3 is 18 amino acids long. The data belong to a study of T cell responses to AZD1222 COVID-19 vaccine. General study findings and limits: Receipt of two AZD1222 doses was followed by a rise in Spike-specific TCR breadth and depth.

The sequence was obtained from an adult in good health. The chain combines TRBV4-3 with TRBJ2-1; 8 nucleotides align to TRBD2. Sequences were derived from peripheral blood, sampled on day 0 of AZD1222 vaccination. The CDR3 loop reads CASSQDFRGGFSYNEQFF. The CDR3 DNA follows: TGCGCCAGCAGCCAAGATTTCCGGGGGGGGTTCTCCTACAATGAGCAGTTCTTC.